This T cell receptor beta chain was found in a study of control samples from healthy donors and cancer patients. Method: immunoSEQ multiplex PCR; TCRdb's copy keeps in-frame clones and lacks some. The sample consists of about 150,000 clones, around 94% of them appearing once. The receptor was derived from a young woman in good health. The source material was blood.

CDR3 coding DNA: TGTGCCAGCAGCCCCAATTTTGGGGGGCGCAACACTGAAGCTTTCTTT. This codes for CASSPNFGGRNTEAFF. V is TRBV11-3 and J is TRBJ1-1; weak D call: TRBD1 (6 bases). The length of the CDR3 is 16 residues. V was pared by 5 bases and J by 2 bases, with 18 bases between. CDR1 and CDR2 from the germline V gene are SGHNT and YENEEA.